In this sample, the clone carrying this T cell receptor (beta chain) turned up once. These data originate in a study of blood T cell repertoires in COVID-19. Study-level background: Acute and convalescent COVID-19 specimens originated in the United States, Italy and Spain. In each case, the material was cDNA or gDNA derived from T cells, B-cell-depleted T cells, or PBMCs.

Authors' analysis steps: Amplification of reference gene primers provided the estimated nucleated cell counts. Here immunoSEQ multiplex PCR was the method, and the copy in TCRdb shows in-frame clones only, minus some. V, J and clone size reflect that table, while D and trimming were determined from the DNA. Altogether 120,000 to 150,000 clones are present, 70% to 90% being singletons, with the ten largest covering 28%. CDR3 size: 16 residues. Germline V gives CDR1 SGHRS, CDR2 YFSETQ. The trim removed 8 bases at V and 3 bases at J, leaving 16 bases unmatched. This receptor was obtained from a human donor in a cohort sampled during active COVID-19. The sequenced sample was peripheral blood. The chain couples TRBV5-1 to TRBJ2-7, with TRBD1 matching 8 bases. The CDR3 loop is CASNPKFGQGSYEQYF. CDR3 bases: TGCGCCAGTAACCCTAAATTCGGACAGGGTAGCTACGAGCAGTACTTC.